The 25 T cell receptor beta chains in this list originate from one sample, sequenced in a study of blood T cell repertoires in COVID-19. Generated by immunoSEQ multiplex PCR, the TCRdb table keeps only in-frame clones and is missing some. The table lists 130,000 to 150,000 clones, 85% of them singletons. Sequenced input: peripheral blood. Receptors were obtained from a middle-aged woman with active or convalescent COVID-19.

CDR3 sequence (DNA): TGTGCCAGCAGTCGAGACAGGAGCTTGAACACTGAAGCTTTCTTT. Translation gives CASSRDRSLNTEAFF. This chain connects TRBV6-5 to TRBJ1-1; D is perhaps TRBD1 (6 bases). Germline CDR1 MNHEY, CDR2 SVGAGI. Trimming left V 5 bases short and J 0 bases short, with 13 bases between. CDR3 length: 15 residues.

This clone occurred a few times. This chain links TRBV6-2 or TRBV6-3 with TRBJ1-2, with 7 nucleotides matching TRBD1. Germline CDR1 is MNHEY and CDR2 is SVGEGT. The length of the CDR3 is 14 residues. Trimming at V came to 5 bases and at J to 4 bases, leaving 7 bases not matched to a gene. The CDR3 DNA sequence: TGTGCCAGCAGTACGCCGACAGGGATCTATGGCTACACCTTC. This sequence encodes CASSTPTGIYGYTF.

The chain joins TRBV19 to TRBJ2-1, with D tentatively TRBD2 (6 bases). The CDR3 is 13 amino acids. Germline CDR1 is LNHDA and CDR2 is SQIVND (reference sequence). Trimming removed 4 bases at V and 9 bases at J, with 13 bases between. Here the CDR3 reads CASSTVRRGEQFF. Here the CDR3 DNA reads TGTGCCAGTAGTACCGTCAGGCGGGGTGAGCAGTTCTTC.

The chain combines TRBV5-4 with TRBJ1-6; no clear D gene. Per germline, CDR1 SGHNT and CDR2 YYREEE (reference sequence). V was cut by 4 bases and J by 4 bases, with 15 bases left in between. This CDR3 has 16 amino acids. The CDR3 DNA follows: TGTGCCAGCAGCCCCGCCTCGACGGGGTATAATTCACCCCTCCACTTT. It codes for CASSPASTGYNSPLHF.

The chain combines TRBV9 with TRBJ1-1; a weak D match, TRBD1 (5 bases). The germline V gene has CDR1 SGDLS and CDR2 YYNGEE. The V end was cut by 0 bases, the J end by 8 bases, with 8 bases between. CDR3 length: 12 residues. CDR3 sequence: CASSVGQPEAFF. As DNA, the CDR3 is TGTGCCAGCAGCGTAGGACAGCCAGAAGCTTTCTTT. The full variable domain, in which reference TRBV9 and TRBJ1-1 provide the parts outside the CDR3, is DSGVTQTPKHLITATGQRVTLRCSPRSGDLSVYWYQQSLDQGLQFLIQYYNGEERAKGNILERFSAQQFPDLHSELNLSSLELGDSALYFCASSVGQPEAFFGQGTRLTVV.

The chain's CDR3 is CASSQGQGARGYTF. In DNA form, the CDR3 reads TGTGCCAGCAGCCAAGGGCAGGGGGCTCGTGGCTACACCTTC. The rearrangement joins TRBV3-1 (or the pseudogene TRBV3-2) to TRBJ1-2; 8 nucleotides line up with TRBD1. V dropped 1 base and J dropped 7; count of bases not matched to a gene: 5. The CDR3 loop spans 14 amino acids. The germline V gene has CDR1 LGHDT and CDR2 YNNKEL (reference sequence).

This clone appeared a single time. The V call is TRBV2, the J call TRBJ2-7, with 10 positions matching TRBD1. In germline, CDR1 is SNHLY, CDR2 FYNNEI. The junction had 4 bases not matched to a gene; V was cut back by 10 bases and J by 4 bases. The CDR3 runs 12 residues. The CDR3 loop is CATRDRGYEQYF. In nucleotides, the CDR3 is TGTGCCACCCGGGACAGGGGTTACGAGCAGTACTTC.

The chain employs TRBV7-8 and TRBJ2-3; tentative D call: TRBD1 (6 bases). This CDR3 is built from 13 residues. Trimming took off 5 bases at V and 2 bases at J, with 8 bases between the two ends. The germline CDR1 and CDR2 sequences are SGHVS and FQNEAQ. CDR3 loop: CASSRQVTDTQYF. In DNA form, the CDR3 reads TGTGCCAGCAGCCGACAGGTCACAGATACGCAGTATTTT.

This chain links TRBV6-5 with TRBJ1-3; possible D gene TRBD1, 5 bases. V was shortened by 8 bases and J by 4 bases, with 18 bases between the two germline ends. This CDR3 comprises 15 residues. Germline CDR1 and CDR2: MNHEY and SVGAGI. CDR3 sequence: CASRTLGGSGNTIYF. CDR3 bases: TGTGCCAGCCGTACCTTGGGGGGGTCAGGAAACACCATATATTTT.

This clone has only one observation. J is TRBJ2-7 and V is TRBV19; 8 bases map to TRBD1. From germline, CDR1 is LNHDA and CDR2 SQIVND (reference sequence). Germline trimming cut 5 bases from V and 3 bases from J; bases unmatched to any gene: 6. The CDR3 consists of 14 residues. For the CDR3, the DNA is TGTGCCAGTAGTTGGCAGGGGGCTGTCTACGAGCAGTACTTC. It is translated as CASSWQGAVYEQYF.

The chain carries TRBV4-1 and TRBJ1-2, with TRBD1 as a possible D gene (5 bases). Germline CDR1 reads MGHRA; CDR2 reads YSYEKL. Deletions cut 5 bases from V and 7 bases from J, with 20 bases between. This CDR3 is 15 amino acids long. In DNA, the CDR3 is TGCGCCAGCAGCTCCCAGGGAGGTGGCTATAGTGGCTACACCTTC. Translating it yields CASSSQGGGYSGYTF.

The V and J genes are TRBV11-2 and TRBJ2-2; no definite D call. Trimming shortened V by 1 base and J by 3 bases, and 3 bases separated the two germline ends. The CDR3 consists of 13 residues. Germline CDR1 SGHAT, CDR2 FQNNGV. In DNA form, the CDR3 reads TGTGCCAGCAGCTTAGTAGACACCGGGGAGCTGTTTTTT. Translating gives CASSLVDTGELFF.

The chain recombines TRBV9 with TRBJ1-2; 8 positions agree with TRBD1. The CDR3 sequence is 16 residues long. Germline trimming cut 3 bases from V and 3 bases from J; bases unmatched to any gene: 10. Germline values: CDR1 SGDLS, CDR2 YYNGEE. This CDR3 reads CASSAGGQANYYGYTF. CDR3 DNA: TGTGCCAGCAGCGCCGGGGGACAGGCGAACTACTATGGCTACACCTTC.

The chain links TRBV3-1 (or the pseudogene TRBV3-2) to TRBJ2-7; TRBD1 matches 7 bases. The germline V gene has CDR1 LGHDT and CDR2 YNNKEL (reference sequence). V lost 4 bases to trimming and J lost 5 bases; unmatched junction nucleotides: 8. The CDR3 covers 14 residues. The CDR3 spells CASSLWDSINEQYF. For the CDR3, the DNA is TGTGCCAGCAGCCTTTGGGACAGTATCAACGAGCAGTACTTC.

V and J are TRBV10-2 and TRBJ1-2; D is uncertain. V gave up 3 bases and J gave up 7 bases, with 6 bases separating them. The CDR3 totals 11 residues. Germline lookup yields CDR1 WSHSY and CDR2 SAAADI. CDR3 coding DNA: TGCGCCAGCAGTGAAGGAGGTGGCTACACCTTC. It specifies CASSEGGGYTF.

The chain combines TRBV5-6 with TRBJ2-5; D is perhaps TRBD1 (7 bases). The CDR3 sequence is 17 residues long. Germline CDR1 reads SGHDT; CDR2 reads YYEEEE. Between the trimmed V and J ends, which lost 0 bases and 2 bases, there was a span of 17 bases. The CDR3 sequence is CASSLDRGTASQETQYF. The CDR3 DNA follows: TGTGCCAGCAGCTTGGATCGGGGGACAGCGTCACAAGAGACCCAGTACTTC.

This clone has just one count. Here the CDR3 DNA reads TGTGCCAGCAGCCCGAGCGGGATGGCCTACAATGAGCAGTTCTTC. Amino acids: CASSPSGMAYNEQFF. The chain carries TRBV11-3 and TRBJ2-1; 7 nucleotides align to TRBD2. Germline V gene lookup returns CDR1 SGHNT and CDR2 YENEEA. J lost 2 bases, V lost 5 bases, and 6 bases had no gene match. This CDR3 region has 15 residues.

This rearrangement joins TRBV30 to TRBJ1-5; D may be TRBD1 (6 bases). The CDR3 has 13 residues. Trimming shortened V by 0 bases and J by 8 bases, and 11 bases separated the two germline ends. Germline assignment: CDR1 GTSNPN and CDR2 SVGIG (reference sequence). CDR3 sequence: CAWSVGGPEPQHF. The CDR3 DNA reads as TGTGCCTGGAGTGTGGGGGGGCCGGAGCCCCAGCATTTT.

This rearrangement joins TRBV4-2 to TRBJ2-1; D is possibly TRBD2 (6 bases). Germline assignment: CDR1 LGHNA and CDR2 YNFKEQ. Trimming removed 5 bases at V and 0 bases at J, with 8 bases between. The CDR3 is 14 residues long. DNA for the CDR3: TGTGCCAGCAGCGGAGGGAGCTCCTACAATGAGCAGTTCTTC. It codes for CASSGGSSYNEQFF.

This clone was seen many times. The chain recombines TRBV13 with TRBJ2-7; a possible D gene is TRBD1 (5 bases). V was trimmed by 1 base and J by 2 bases, leaving 12 bases between them. Germline V gene lookup returns CDR1 PRHDT and CDR2 FYEKMQ (reference sequence). The CDR3 covers 15 residues. CDR3 in DNA: TGTGCCAGCAGCTTAGCTCCAGGGTTGCCCTACGAGCAGTACTTC. As protein: CASSLAPGLPYEQYF.

This clone has only one observation. The chain carries TRBV30 and TRBJ2-5; possible D gene TRBD1, 5 bases. Germline V gene lookup returns CDR1 GTSNPN and CDR2 SVGIG (reference sequence). This CDR3 region has 17 residues. Trimming left V 1 base short and J 0 bases short, with 18 bases between. For the CDR3, the DNA is TGTGCCTGGAGTGAGGGGCAGGGCTCAGCATACCAAGAGACCCAGTACTTC. The encoded protein is CAWSEGQGSAYQETQYF.

V usage is TRBV7-2 and J usage is TRBJ2-7, with a weak D call TRBD2 (5 bases). Per the germline V gene, CDR1 is SGHTA and CDR2 is FQGNSA. The CDR3 totals 15 residues. The ends were cut back, 0 bases at V and 0 bases at J, with 9 bases in the middle. The chain's CDR3 is CASSLARRSSYEQYF. CDR3 DNA sequence: TGTGCCAGCAGCTTAGCCCGGAGGAGCTCCTACGAGCAGTACTTC.

This clone was detected once. The chain recombines TRBV4-1 with TRBJ2-3, with 8 bases that match TRBD2. The CDR3 loop spans 17 amino acids. V shed 1 base, J shed 7 bases, and the junction held 13 bases outside the gene matches. Germline CDR1 reads MGHRA; CDR2 reads YSYEKL. DNA for the CDR3: TGCGCCAGCAGCCAAGTTCCCCCCAAGCGGGAGAAGAATACGCAGTATTTT. Translated, it gives CASSQVPPKREKNTQYF.

The chain uses TRBV6-6 and TRBJ1-2; D not resolved. V dropped 4 bases and J dropped 4 bases, with 7 bases sitting between them. CDR1 and CDR2 (germline): MNHNY, SVGAGI (reference sequence). This CDR3 contains 12 residues. CDR3 loop: CASSSGSYGYTF. CDR3 bases: TGTGCCAGCAGTTCTGGCAGCTATGGCTACACCTTC.

The chain joins TRBV28 to TRBJ1-4, with TRBD1 identical over 11 bases. The CDR3 has 16 amino acids. V dropped 8 bases and J dropped 6; count of bases not matched to a gene: 11. The germline V gene has CDR1 MDHEN and CDR2 SYDVKM. CDR3 coding DNA: TGTGCCAGCCTAGATACCGTGGGACAGGGGGATGAAAAACTGTTTTTT. Its translation: CASLDTVGQGDEKLFF.